The 13 T cell receptor beta chains presented below share a single source sample, sequenced in a study of OX40 agonist ivuxolimab in advanced cancers. Repertoires were generated with immunoSEQ multiplex PCR, while TCRdb's copy carries only in-frame clones and drops some. The table shows 45,000 to 55,000 clones, with around 84% occurring only once. The source material was CD4+ or CD8+ T cells sorted from blood, sampled in a trial of the OX40 agonist ivuxolimab. All receptors come from an adult with an advanced solid tumor such as melanoma, head and neck, liver or kidney cancer.

There are a few counts of this clone. V and J are TRBV11-2 and TRBJ2-5; 7 bases are a match to TRBD1. This CDR3 has 13 amino acids. Germline loops: CDR1 SGHAT, CDR2 FQNNGV. The ends lost 5 bases at V and 5 bases at J; junction bases unmatched: 5. Written as DNA, the CDR3 is TGTGCCAGCAGCCCACAGGGGCTGGAGACCCAGTACTTC. Protein sequence: CASSPQGLETQYF.

The V and J genes are TRBV30 and TRBJ2-5; TRBD1 agrees at 8 bases. J was trimmed by 2 bases and V by 1 base; bases with no gene match: 6. The germline V gene encodes CDR1 GTSNPN and CDR2 SVGIG (reference sequence). The CDR3 totals 15 residues. The CDR3 region is CAWSGAGGLQETQYF. In DNA, the CDR3 is TGTGCCTGGAGTGGGGCAGGGGGCTTACAAGAGACCCAGTACTTC.

The chain employs TRBV5-1 and TRBJ2-5, with 9 bases lining up with TRBD1. The CDR3 runs to 14 residues. J was trimmed by 7 bases and V by 4 bases; bases with no gene match: 8. Germline V CDR1 and CDR2: SGHRS, YFSETQ. CDR3 DNA: TGCGCCAGCAGCGCCGGGACAGGGCGTTTGACCCAGTACTTC. Its translation is CASSAGTGRLTQYF. Drawing the rest from reference TRBV5-1 and TRBJ2-5, the complete variable domain is KAGVTQTPRYLIKTRGQQVTLSCSPISGHRSVSWYQQTPGQGLQFLFEYFSETQRNKGNFPGRFSGRQFSNSRSEMNVSTLELGDSALYLCASSAGTGRLTQYFGPGTRLLVL.

This clone came up a few times. One junction end does not reproduce the germline sequence, and a read error may be involved. V is TRBV6-6 and J is TRBJ1-2, with TRBD1 matching 9 bases. Germline CDR1 and CDR2: MNHNY and SVGAGI (reference sequence). This CDR3 spans 12 amino acids. CDR3 DNA sequence: TGTGCCAGCAGTCGGGACAGGGTGACTTGGTCCTTC. It specifies CASSRDRVTWSF.

The V gene is TRBV5-7, the J gene TRBJ2-5, with TRBD2 matching over 8 bases. TRBV5-7 counts as an open reading frame of uncertain function. Trimming at V came to 4 bases and at J to 5 bases, leaving 16 bases not matched to a gene. This CDR3 has 17 amino acids. CDR3 bases: TGTGCCAGCAGCCCACCTCCCGGGACTAGGAGTTGGGAGACCCAGTACTTC. This sequence encodes CASSPPPGTRSWETQYF.

This clone was seen once. The rearrangement links TRBV5-1 to TRBJ1-1; 7 bases are shared with TRBD1. The trim removed 4 bases at V and 7 bases at J, leaving 13 bases unmatched. Germline V gene lookup returns CDR1 SGHRS and CDR2 YFSETQ. The CDR3 consists of 15 residues. The CDR3 coding sequence is TGCGCCAGCAGCACACAGGGGCCCGGGGGTAATGAAGCTTTCTTT. This codes for CASSTQGPGGNEAFF.

The V call is TRBV7-2, the J call TRBJ2-7, with D possibly TRBD1 on 5 matching bases. The V gene lost 5 bases and the J gene lost 3 bases, with 11 bases spanning the gap. This CDR3 has 13 amino acids. Germline CDR1 reads SGHTA; CDR2 reads FQGNSA. In DNA, the CDR3 is TGTGCCAGCAGCGGTGGACAACGCTACGAGCAGTACTTC. Translating it yields CASSGGQRYEQYF.

This chain uses TRBV2 with TRBJ2-2; D is uncertain. The V end was cut by 6 bases, the J end by 2 bases, with 7 bases between. Germline CDR1 and CDR2: SNHLY and FYNNEI. CDR3 length: 13 residues. As DNA, the CDR3 is TGTGCCAGCAGCTTATTTAACACCGGGGAGCTGTTTTTT. Translating it yields CASSLFNTGELFF.

The chain's CDR3 is CASSLTQGMGYNEQFF. For the CDR3, the DNA is TGTGCCAGCAGCTTAACTCAGGGGATGGGCTACAATGAGCAGTTCTTC. The chain joins TRBV11-2 to TRBJ2-1, with D perhaps TRBD1 (6 bases). The CDR3 contains 16 residues. Trimming cost V 2 bases and J 3 bases, with 14 bases left between them. Germline V CDR1 and CDR2: SGHAT, FQNNGV.

The J gene is TRBJ2-5, the V gene TRBV18; D tentatively fits TRBD1 or TRBD2 (5 bases each). Trimming took off 1 base at V and 6 bases at J, with 15 bases between the two ends. The CDR3 length is 15 residues. Germline V gene data show CDR1 as KGHSH and CDR2 as LQKENI. The CDR3 region is CASSPRGTLLKTQYF. The CDR3 DNA is TGTGCCAGCTCACCACGGGGGACCCTCTTGAAGACCCAGTACTTC.

The chain combines TRBV9 with TRBJ2-3, with D perhaps matching TRBD2 (5 bases). Germline V gene data show CDR1 as SGDLS and CDR2 as YYNGEE. The V end lost 3 bases, the J end lost 6 bases, and 11 bases lay between the germline ends. The CDR3 consists of 13 residues. The CDR3 sequence is CASSDLVADTQYF. The CDR3 nucleotides read TGTGCCAGCAGCGACCTTGTAGCGGATACGCAGTATTTT. Supplemented by reference TRBV9 and TRBJ2-3, the full variable domain reads DSGVTQTPKHLITATGQRVTLRCSPRSGDLSVYWYQQSLDQGLQFLIQYYNGEERAKGNILERFSAQQFPDLHSELNLSSLELGDSALYFCASSDLVADTQYFGPGTRLTVL.

V and J are TRBV4-1 and TRBJ2-5; 11 bases are shared with TRBD2. The CDR3 contains 17 residues. V was clipped by 1 base and J by 5 bases; unmatched bases: 9. Germline lookup yields CDR1 MGHRA and CDR2 YSYEKL. As DNA, the CDR3 is TGCGCCAGCAGCCAAGGGACTAGCGGGCCTCTTGGTGAGACCCAGTACTTC. Translating it yields CASSQGTSGPLGETQYF.

The rearrangement links TRBV2 to TRBJ2-7; no clear D. Deletions cut 7 bases from V and 3 bases from J, with 10 bases between. This CDR3 is built from 12 residues. The germline V gene has CDR1 SNHLY and CDR2 FYNNEI. This CDR3 reads CASNDGFYEQYF. CDR3 sequence (DNA): TGTGCCAGCAATGACGGATTCTACGAGCAGTACTTC.